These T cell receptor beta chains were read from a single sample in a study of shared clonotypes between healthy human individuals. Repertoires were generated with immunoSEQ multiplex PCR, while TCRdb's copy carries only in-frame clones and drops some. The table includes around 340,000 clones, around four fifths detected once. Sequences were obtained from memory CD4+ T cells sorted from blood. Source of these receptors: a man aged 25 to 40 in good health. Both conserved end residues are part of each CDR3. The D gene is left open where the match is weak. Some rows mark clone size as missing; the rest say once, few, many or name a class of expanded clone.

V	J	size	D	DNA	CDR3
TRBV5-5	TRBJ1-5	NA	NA	TGTGCCAGCAGCTTGTCAGGGACCGGTACGAATCAGCCCCAGCATTTT	CASSLSGTGTNQPQHF
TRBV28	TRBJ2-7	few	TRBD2	TGTGCCAGCACCCGGGGTAGCGGGAGTCAAGTGCAGTACTTC	CASTRGSGSQVQYF
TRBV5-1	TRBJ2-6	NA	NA	TGCGCCAGCAGCTTGGGTCGACGGGACATTCTGTCTTTC	CASSLGRRDILSF
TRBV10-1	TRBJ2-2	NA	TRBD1	TGCGCCAGCACCTCCGGGACAGGGGGACCCGGGGAGCTGTTTTTT	CASTSGTGGPGELFF
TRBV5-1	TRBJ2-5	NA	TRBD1	TGCGCCAGCAGCCTCGTGGACAGGGTCGAGGAGACCCAGTACTTC	CASSLVDRVEETQYF
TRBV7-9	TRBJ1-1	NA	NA	TGTGCCAGCAGCTTATACGCGGATTCTGAAGCTTTCTTT	CASSLYADSEAFF
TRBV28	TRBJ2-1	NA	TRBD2	TGTGCCAGCAGTTCAATAGCGGGAGGGCTCAATGAGCAGTTCTTC	CASSSIAGGLNEQFF
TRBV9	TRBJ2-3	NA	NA	TGTGCCAGCAGCGTATGGGGTAGCACAGATACGCAGTATTTT	CASSVWGSTDTQYF
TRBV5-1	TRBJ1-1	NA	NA	TGCGCCAGCAGCATCGACACTTGGGGCACTGAAGCTTTCTTT	CASSIDTWGTEAFF
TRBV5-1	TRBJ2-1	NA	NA	TGCGCCAGCAGCGCAATACAGGGTACGACTGAGCAGTTCTTC	CASSAIQGTTEQFF
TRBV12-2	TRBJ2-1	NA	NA	TGTGCAAGTCGCCCAAAACATCTTCAGTCTCGGGAGGGCGGGCCCCCTTCCTACAATGAGCAGTTCTTC	CASRPKHLQSREGGPPSYNEQFF
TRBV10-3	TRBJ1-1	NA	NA	TGTGCCATCAATACCGGGGGATACAACACTGAAGCTTTCTTT	CAINTGGYNTEAFF
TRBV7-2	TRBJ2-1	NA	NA	TGTGCCAGCAGCCGGGACATTAATTACAATGAGGAGCAGTTCTTC	CASSRDINYNEEQFF
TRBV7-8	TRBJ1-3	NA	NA	TGTGCCAGCAGTCGTCCGCAGTCTGGAAACACCATATATTTT	CASSRPQSGNTIYF
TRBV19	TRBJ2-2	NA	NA	TGTGCCAGTAGAGGCAGGGCTAACACCGGGGAGCTGTTTTTT	CASRGRANTGELFF
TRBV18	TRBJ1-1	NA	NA	TGTGCCAGCTCACCATTACAGGGTCCTGGAGCTTTCTTT	CASSPLQGPGAFF
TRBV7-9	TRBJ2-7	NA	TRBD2	TGTGCCAGCAGCCCCCGGGAGGTCGTTGGCTACGAGCAGTACTTC	CASSPREVVGYEQYF
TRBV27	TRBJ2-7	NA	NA	TGTGCCAGCAGTTTATGGGAGGGGGCCAACGAGCAGTACTTC	CASSLWEGANEQYF
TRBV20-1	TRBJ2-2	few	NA	TGCAGTGCTACAAGGGCCGGGGAGCTGTTTTTT	CSATRAGELFF
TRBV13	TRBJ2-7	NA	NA	TGTGCCAGCAGCTTTTGGGCAGAACGATCCTACGAGCAGTACTTC	CASSFWAERSYEQYF
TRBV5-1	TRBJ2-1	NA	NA	TGCGCCAGCAGCTTGGGTCCCAGGGGTGAGCAGTTCTTC	CASSLGPRGEQFF
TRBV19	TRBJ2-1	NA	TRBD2	TGTGCCAGTAGTACATCGCGGGGGACCTCCTACAATGAGCAGTTCTTC	CASSTSRGTSYNEQFF
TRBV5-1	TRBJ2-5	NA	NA	TGCGCCAGCAGCTTGTTGGTATTAGAGACCCAGTACTTC	CASSLLVLETQYF
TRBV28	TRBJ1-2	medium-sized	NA	TGTGCCAGCAGACCAGGGTCTGGCTATGGCTACACCTTC	CASRPGSGYGYTF
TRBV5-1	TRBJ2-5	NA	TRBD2	TGCGCCAGCAGCGGCAACCGACTAGCGGACCAAGAGACCCAGTACTTC	CASSGNRLADQETQYF
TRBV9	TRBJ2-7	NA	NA	TGTGCCAGCAGCGTAGGCACAGGCTACTCCTACGAGCAGTACTTC	CASSVGTGYSYEQYF
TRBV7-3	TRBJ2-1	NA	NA	TGTGCCAGCAGCCGAGTAGCGGATGGGTACAATGAGCAGTTCTTC	CASSRVADGYNEQFF
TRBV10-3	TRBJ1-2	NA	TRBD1	TGTGCCATCAGTGACACAGGGGTTATCGATGGCTACACCTTC	CAISDTGVIDGYTF